Each of the 20 T cell receptor beta chains below was sequenced from the same sample in a study of blood T cells in healthy people across ages. Primers used in a second PCR of about 7 to 12 cycles were a sample-barcoded 5' primer and a J-beta primer mix. TCRdb processed the 5' RACE reads anew with MiXCR; each CDR3 protein has one entry. This table holds about 900,000 distinct CDR3 sequences, around 62% found once. Sequencing was carried out using blood. The origin of the receptors is a man in his thirties or forties in good health.

The chain combines TRBV20-1 with TRBJ2-1, with D uncertain. Trimming removed 2 bases at V and 9 bases at J, with 14 bases between. Germline V gives CDR1 DFQATT, CDR2 SNEGSKA (reference sequence). The CDR3 has 13 residues. The DNA for the CDR3 is TGCAGTGCTAGAACGGGCGTGGGCGGTGAGCAGTTCTTC. Translated: CSARTGVGGEQFF.

J is TRBJ2-7 and V is TRBV10-3; a weak D match, TRBD2 (6 bases). The CDR3 totals 14 residues. V lost 4 bases and J 5 bases, leaving 15 bases between the germline ends. The germline V gene encodes CDR1 ENHRY and CDR2 SYGVKD. CDR3 residues: CAISGGVSTHEQYF. The CDR3 DNA sequence: TGTGCCATCAGTGGCGGGGTCTCGACCCACGAGCAGTACTTC.

The chain couples TRBV3-1 to TRBJ1-2, with 7 bases fitting TRBD1. Trimming cost V 2 bases and J 0 bases; bases outside gene matches: 3. The germline gives CDR1 LGHDT, CDR2 YNNKEL (reference sequence). The CDR3 runs 15 residues. For the CDR3, the DNA is TGTGCCAGCAGCCAAAGTGGACAGGCTAACTATGGCTACACCTTC. This translates into CASSQSGQANYGYTF.

In its sample, this clonotype was seen once. This sequence joins TRBV30 and TRBJ2-4, with D unclear. Judging by the DNA end, TRBJ2-7 fits better; the J call may be wrong. This CDR3 spans 13 amino acids. Per the germline V gene, CDR1 is GTSNPN and CDR2 is SVGIG (reference sequence). CDR3 amino acids: CAWRGLSSYEQYF. DNA of the CDR3: TGTGCCTGGAGAGGGTTAAGCTCCTACGAGCAGTACTTC.

The CDR3 bases are TGTGCCAGCAGTTACGAAAGTAGCGGGAGCTACGAGCAGTACTTC. Translating it yields CASSYESSGSYEQYF. V gene TRBV6-2 or TRBV6-3 combines with J gene TRBJ2-7; 9 nucleotides align to TRBD2. Germline CDR1 and CDR2: MNHEY and SVGEGT. V shed 2 bases and J 3 bases; nucleotides not matched to a gene: 5. This CDR3 has 15 residues.

This clonotype has just one count. The V and J genes are TRBV9 and TRBJ1-1; possible D gene TRBD1, 5 bases. The germline CDR1 and CDR2 sequences are SGDLS and YYNGEE. V lost 2 bases and J 6 bases, leaving 11 bases between the germline ends. CDR3 size: 13 residues. The CDR3 DNA sequence: TGTGCCAGCAGCGTCGGGGGTAGGGCTGAAGCTTTCTTT. This encodes CASSVGGRAEAFF. The full variable domain, completed using reference TRBV9 and TRBJ1-1, is DSGVTQTPKHLITATGQRVTLRCSPRSGDLSVYWYQQSLDQGLQFLIQYYNGEERAKGNILERFSAQQFPDLHSELNLSSLELGDSALYFCASSVGGRAEAFFGQGTRLTVV.

This clonotype was seen a single time. The rearrangement joins TRBV7-9 to TRBJ1-2; no definite D call. CDR3 length equals 14 residues. The germline CDR1 and CDR2 sequences are SEHNR and FQNEAQ (reference sequence). V gave up 0 bases and J gave up 2 bases, with 7 bases separating them. CDR3 nucleotide sequence: TGTGCCAGCAGCTTAGCGCTAAGAAACTATGGCTACACCTTC. Protein: CASSLALRNYGYTF.

This clonotype was counted between two and nine times. V usage is TRBV29-1 and J usage is TRBJ1-5, with 8 bases lining up with TRBD1. Trimming removed 3 bases from V and 6 bases from J; junction bases left unmatched: 13. The CDR3 has 16 amino acids. The germline V gene encodes CDR1 SQVTM and CDR2 ANQGSEA. The CDR3 DNA is TGCAGCGTTGATATACAGACAGGGGATAGAATTCAGCCCCAGCATTTT. Protein sequence: CSVDIQTGDRIQPQHF.

The CDR3 is CASGVWAAEAFF. In nucleotides, the CDR3 is TGTGCCAGCGGGGTTTGGGCGGCTGAAGCTTTCTTT. The chain employs TRBV2 and TRBJ1-1; D gene unclear. The CDR3 is 12 amino acids. V lost 8 bases and J 6 bases, leaving 13 bases between the germline ends. Germline V gene lookup returns CDR1 SNHLY and CDR2 FYNNEI.

In DNA, the CDR3 is TGTGCCAGCACCTCACCGGGACAGGGTTCCTACGAGCAGTACTTC. Its translation: CASTSPGQGSYEQYF. The chain carries TRBV28 and TRBJ2-7, with 9 bases aligning to TRBD1. With 7 bases clipped from V and 1 base from J, the junction kept 8 bases outside the gene matches. The CDR3 is made up of 15 amino acids. CDR1 is MDHEN, CDR2 SYDVKM, per germline.

Comments on this clonotype: A junction end diverges from the germline sequence, so it may reflect a read error. The V gene is TRBV5-1, the J gene TRBJ2-3; D unresolved. The CDR3 is made up of 14 amino acids. Germline CDR1 and CDR2: SGHRS and YFSETQ. CDR3 protein: CASSLGQLTDMQYF. The CDR3 DNA reads as TGCGCCAGCAGCTTGGGTCAGCTCACAGATATGCAGTATTTT.

V and J are TRBV12-3 or TRBV12-4 and TRBJ2-7; the D call may be TRBD1 or TRBD2 (5 bases each). V was trimmed by 6 bases and J by 3 bases, leaving 15 bases between them. The CDR3 sequence is 14 residues long. CDR3 protein: CASSPGRLFYEQYF. In DNA form, the CDR3 reads TGTGCCAGCAGCCCGGGACGGTTATTCTACGAGCAGTACTTC.

V gene TRBV18 combines with J gene TRBJ2-1; 8 bases align to TRBD1. Germline V gene lookup returns CDR1 KGHSH and CDR2 LQKENI. The trim removed 3 bases at V and 7 bases at J, leaving 11 bases unmatched. The CDR3 has 16 residues. The CDR3 spells CASSPVTATGVNEQFF. CDR3 nucleotide sequence: TGTGCCAGCTCACCGGTAACAGCGACAGGGGTTAATGAGCAGTTCTTC.

This rearrangement joins TRBV2 to TRBJ2-7; D call uncertain. CDR1 is SNHLY, CDR2 FYNNEI, per germline. The CDR3 has 11 amino acids. V dropped 8 bases and J dropped 5 bases, with 10 bases sitting between them. In DNA form, the CDR3 reads TGTGCCAGCGGTGCCTTCGACGAGCAGTACTTC. Protein sequence: CASGAFDEQYF.

V gene TRBV9 combines with J gene TRBJ1-1; possibly TRBD1 for D (5 bases). The CDR3 length is 17 residues. V shed 0 bases and J shed 3 bases, with 18 bases lying between them. CDR1 and CDR2 (germline): SGDLS, YYNGEE. In nucleotides, the CDR3 is TGTGCCAGCAGCGTAGGGCCCCCGGTGGGGGGGGACACTGAAGCTTTCTTT. This translates into CASSVGPPVGGDTEAFF. Based on the CDR3 plus reference TRBV9 and TRBJ1-1, the full variable domain is DSGVTQTPKHLITATGQRVTLRCSPRSGDLSVYWYQQSLDQGLQFLIQYYNGEERAKGNILERFSAQQFPDLHSELNLSSLELGDSALYFCASSVGPPVGGDTEAFFGQGTRLTVV.

The V call is TRBV20-1, the J call TRBJ1-2; maybe TRBD1 (5 bases). V dropped 2 bases and J dropped 6 bases, with 10 bases sitting between them. CDR3 length: 12 residues. Germline lookup yields CDR1 DFQATT and CDR2 SNEGSKA (reference sequence). The CDR3 is CSARSGSDGYTF. The CDR3 DNA is TGCAGTGCTAGATCAGGGAGCGATGGCTACACCTTC.

This sequence joins TRBV11-2 and TRBJ2-7, with 8 bases identical to TRBD1. The ends lost 3 bases at V and 0 bases at J; junction bases unmatched: 7. Germline CDR1 SGHAT, CDR2 FQNNGV. This CDR3 is 16 amino acids long. The CDR3 DNA follows: TGTGCCAGCAGCTTTTTTGGCCAGGGGGCCTCCTACGAGCAGTACTTC. Its protein is CASSFFGQGASYEQYF.

V and J are TRBV4-3 and TRBJ2-3, with TRBD2 matching 15 bases. The germline CDR1 and CDR2 sequences are LGHNA and YSLEER. The CDR3 runs to 19 residues. V was pared by 0 bases and J by 6 bases, with 10 bases of the junction left unmatched. CDR3: CASSQDLRRTSGGADTQYF. Written as DNA, the CDR3 is TGCGCCAGCAGCCAAGATCTTCGGCGGACTAGCGGGGGGGCCGATACGCAGTATTTT.

The chain carries TRBV6-1 and TRBJ2-3; D is uncertain. Germline CDR1 reads MNHNS; CDR2 reads SASEGT. V lost 3 bases, J lost 3 bases, and 7 bases lay in between. CDR3 size: 13 residues. Written as DNA, the CDR3 is TGTGCCAGCAGTGATTCGGCAACAGATACGCAGTATTTT. It translates to CASSDSATDTQYF.

The chain carries TRBV11-1 and TRBJ2-1, with 8 bases lining up with TRBD2. The CDR3 length is 15 residues. Germline loops: CDR1 SGHAT, CDR2 FQDESV (reference sequence). V shed 5 bases and J 6 bases; nucleotides not matched to a gene: 9. CDR3 coding DNA: TGTGCCAGCAGCCTAATCAGCGGGGGTGGCAATGAGCAGTTCTTC. Its translation is CASSLISGGGNEQFF.